The 19 T cell receptor beta chains listed next were all sequenced from one sample in a study of blood T cell repertoires in COVID-19. Profiled with immunoSEQ multiplex PCR; TCRdb holds only in-frame clones, not every one. The sample has 300,000 or so clones, about 86% seen once. The specimen sequenced was peripheral blood. All receptors come from a woman in her 50s with acute or convalescent COVID-19.

This chain uses TRBV7-9 with TRBJ2-5, with 7 bases lining up with TRBD1. Per the germline V gene, CDR1 is SEHNR and CDR2 is FQNEAQ (reference sequence). V lost 0 bases and J lost 4; bases outside the gene matches: 2. The CDR3 is made up of 14 amino acids. In DNA, the CDR3 is TGTGCCAGCAGCTTAGCCCCAGGGGGAGAGACCCAGTACTTC. It translates to CASSLAPGGETQYF.

Concerning this clone itself: One junction end disagrees with the germline gene, perhaps due to a read error. This chain connects TRBV4-1 to TRBJ1-2, with 9 bases identical to TRBD1. The CDR3 has 13 amino acids. The germline V gene encodes CDR1 MGHRA and CDR2 YSYEKL. The CDR3 is CASSLWTGEKASF. For the CDR3, the DNA is TGCGCCAGCAGCCTTTGGACAGGGGAAAAAGCGTCCTTC.

The chain carries TRBV7-2 and TRBJ2-2; a possible D gene is TRBD2 (5 bases). V lost 5 bases, J lost 2 bases, and 12 bases lay in between. This CDR3 region has 15 residues. Germline assignment: CDR1 SGHTA and CDR2 FQGNSA. The CDR3 DNA reads TGTGCCAGCAGCCCCGGACTTCTTAACACCGGGGAGCTGTTTTTT. Its translation is CASSPGLLNTGELFF.

The chain recombines TRBV7-6 with TRBJ1-3; no clear D. CDR1 is SGHVS and CDR2 is FNYEAQ in the germline V gene. The CDR3 runs to 15 residues. Trimming took off 2 bases at V and 4 bases at J, with 12 bases between the two ends. The CDR3 reads CASSLSASGGNTIYF. The CDR3 DNA sequence: TGTGCCAGCAGCTTATCAGCCTCCGGGGGAAACACCATATATTTT.

A word on this clone: Other DNA sequences in this specimen translate into the identical CDR3. The rearrangement links TRBV18 to TRBJ1-6; 7 bases map to TRBD1. Germline V lookup: CDR1 KGHSH, CDR2 LQKENI. The CDR3 contains 14 residues. V dropped 3 bases and J dropped 7; count of bases not matched to a gene: 3. The CDR3 DNA sequence: TGTGCCAGCTCACCGACAGGGACCAATTCACCCCTCCACTTT. This translates into CASSPTGTNSPLHF. The full variable domain, its missing parts supplied by reference TRBV18 and TRBJ1-6, is NAGVMQNPRHLVRRRGQEARLRCSPMKGHSHVYWYRQLPEEGLKFMVYLQKENIIDESGMPKERFSAEFPKEGPSILRIQQVVRGDSAAYFCASSPTGTNSPLHFGNGTRLTVT.

Of note for this clone: The same CDR3 is also encoded by other DNA sequences in this sample. V is TRBV5-1 and J is TRBJ2-3; tentative D call: TRBD1 (6 bases). The CDR3 is made up of 13 amino acids. V lost 0 bases and J lost 5, with 7 bases in between. Per the germline V gene, CDR1 is SGHRS and CDR2 is YFSETQ. DNA for the CDR3: TGCGCCAGCAGCTTGGCAGGGGAAGATACGCAGTATTTT. This sequence encodes CASSLAGEDTQYF.

The J gene is TRBJ2-5, the V gene TRBV2; D gene unclear. Per the germline V gene, CDR1 is SNHLY and CDR2 is FYNNEI. Trimming took 4 bases from V and 2 from J, leaving 8 bases between them. The CDR3 is 13 residues long. CDR3 amino acids: CASSGDGQETQYF. In nucleotides, the CDR3 is TGTGCCAGCAGTGGCGACGGGCAAGAGACCCAGTACTTC.

V usage is TRBV18 and J usage is TRBJ2-7, with TRBD1 as a possible D gene (5 bases). CDR1 is KGHSH and CDR2 is LQKENI in the germline V gene. Between the trimmed V and J ends, which lost 4 bases and 4 bases, there was a span of 14 bases. This CDR3 is 14 amino acids long. CDR3: CASSLGQGPYEQYF. The CDR3 region has the DNA TGTGCCAGCTCACTAGGGCAGGGCCCGTACGAGCAGTACTTC.

This clone was seen only a few times. This chain joins TRBV3-1 (or the pseudogene TRBV3-2) and TRBJ2-3; TRBD1 matches 8 bases. The V and J ends lost 2 bases and 4 bases, in that order; junction bases with no gene match: 5. There are 15 residues in the CDR3. Germline values: CDR1 LGHDT, CDR2 YNNKEL (reference sequence). CDR3 region: CASSQQGAAPDTQYF. CDR3 coding DNA: TGTGCCAGCAGCCAACAGGGGGCGGCCCCAGATACGCAGTATTTT.

J is TRBJ2-7 and V is TRBV30; D gene uncertain. The CDR3 covers 14 residues. V shed 0 bases and J shed 3 bases, with 12 bases lying between them. CDR1 is GTSNPN, CDR2 SVGIG, per germline (reference sequence). DNA of the CDR3: TGTGCCTGGAGTGTCCCGGAGCAAAGCTACGAGCAGTACTTC. Its translation: CAWSVPEQSYEQYF.

This clone was seen a single time. The chain links TRBV7-3 to TRBJ1-1; D is perhaps TRBD1 (6 bases). With 4 bases removed from V and 5 bases from J, the gap between germline ends came to 14 bases. CDR3 length: 14 residues. Germline assignment: CDR1 SGHTA and CDR2 FQGTGA. The CDR3, as DNA: TGTGCCAGCAGCTCCGACAGGATCGGGACTGAAGCTTTCTTT. Translating gives CASSSDRIGTEAFF. Drawing the rest from reference TRBV7-3 and TRBJ1-1, the complete variable domain is GAGVSQTPSNKVTEKGKYVELRCDPISGHTALYWYRQSLGQGPEFLIYFQGTGAADDSGLPNDRFFAVRPEGSVSTLKIQRTERGDSAVYLCASSSDRIGTEAFFGQGTRLTVV.

The sample holds a few counts of this clone. The V call is TRBV24-1, the J call TRBJ1-3; a weak D match, TRBD1 (5 bases). The CDR3 totals 14 residues. The germline V gene encodes CDR1 KGHDR and CDR2 SFDVKD. Trimming shortened V by 9 bases and J by 0 bases, and 11 bases separated the two germline ends. CDR3 region: CATADSLSGNTIYF. In DNA form, the CDR3 reads TGTGCCACCGCCGACAGCCTCTCTGGAAACACCATATATTTT.

This clone was seen a single time. The chain recombines TRBV27 with TRBJ1-5; TRBD1 might be the D (5 bases). Germline assignment: CDR1 MNHEY and CDR2 SMNVEV (reference sequence). This CDR3 contains 17 residues. Trimming shortened V by 8 bases and J by 7 bases, and 27 bases separated the two germline ends. CDR3 sequence (DNA): TGTGCCAGCCACCCCACCACTCCCAGCCTCAAGGGGCAGCCCCAGCATTTT. The encoded protein is CASHPTTPSLKGQPQHF.

The rearrangement uses TRBV5-1 and TRBJ1-5, with D possibly TRBD1 on 5 matching bases. Between the trimmed V and J ends, which lost 0 bases and 5 bases, there was a span of 9 bases. In germline, CDR1 is SGHRS, CDR2 YFSETQ. The length of the CDR3 is 14 residues. CDR3 amino acids: CASSLASGDQPQHF. The DNA of the CDR3 is TGCGCCAGCAGCTTGGCGTCGGGGGATCAGCCCCAGCATTTT.

This clone has only a few counts. V usage is TRBV5-6 and J usage is TRBJ1-6; D not certain. This CDR3 comprises 14 residues. Germline V gene data show CDR1 as SGHDT and CDR2 as YYEEEE. The V gene lost 1 base and the J gene lost 3 bases, with 5 bases spanning the gap. CDR3 sequence: CASSLSRYNSPLHF. Here the CDR3 DNA reads TGTGCCAGCAGCTTGTCCCGCTATAATTCACCCCTCCACTTT. The full variable domain, its missing parts supplied by reference TRBV5-6 and TRBJ1-6, is DAGVTQSPTHLIKTRGQQVTLRCSPKSGHDTVSWYQQALGQGPQFIFQYYEEEERQRGNFPDRFSGHQFPNYSSELNVNALLLGDSALYLCASSLSRYNSPLHFGNGTRLTVT.

This clone has just a few counts. The chain couples TRBV19 to TRBJ1-4, with D hard to call. Germline-derived CDR1 and CDR2 are LNHDA and SQIVND (reference sequence). The CDR3 has 16 amino acids. Trimming removed 10 bases from V and 0 bases from J, with 18 bases in between. CDR3 DNA sequence: TGTGCCACCCAATTTCAAGCAAGAGCAACTAATGAAAAACTGTTTTTT. Residues: CATQFQARATNEKLFF. Looking up the rest from reference TRBV19 and TRBJ1-4 gives the full variable domain: DGGITQSPKYLFRKEGQNVTLSCEQNLNHDAMYWYRQDPGQGLRLIYYSQIVNDFQKGDIAEGYSVSREKKESFPLTVTSAQKNPTAFYLCATQFQARATNEKLFFGSGTQLSVL.

The gene calls are TRBV7-7 and TRBJ2-5, with TRBD2 identical over 7 bases. Losses at the gene ends were 7 bases for V and 5 bases for J; bases not matched to a gene: 13. Germline V CDR1 and CDR2: SSHAT, FNYEAQ (reference sequence). This CDR3 contains 15 residues. CDR3 sequence (DNA): TGTGCCAGCACCCCGGGAGGACTCACGGGGGAGACCCAGTACTTC. Amino acids: CASTPGGLTGETQYF.

The V and J genes are TRBV20-1 and TRBJ1-6; the match to TRBD1 covers 7 bases. Trimming took 3 bases from V and 0 from J; bases not matched to a gene: 5. The CDR3 loop spans 16 amino acids. Germline-derived CDR1 and CDR2 are DFQATT and SNEGSKA (reference sequence). CDR3 amino acids: CSASEGANSYNSPLHF. CDR3 sequence (DNA): TGCAGTGCTAGTGAGGGGGCTAACTCCTATAATTCACCCCTCCACTTT.

The chain is built from TRBV5-6 and TRBJ2-1; TRBD2 agrees at 9 bases. With 0 bases clipped from V and 2 bases from J, the junction kept 0 bases outside the gene matches. Germline V gene lookup returns CDR1 SGHDT and CDR2 YYEEEE. The CDR3 contains 15 residues. In DNA form, the CDR3 reads TGTGCCAGCAGCTTGGAGCGGGGGGCCTACAATGAGCAGTTCTTC. This codes for CASSLERGAYNEQFF.